The clone carrying this T cell receptor (beta chain) was counted only a few times. Documented time point: newly diagnosed GD, antithyroid drugs for less than 3 months. PBMCs provided the RNA from which the TCR library was made. Xi'an, China, was home to the endocrinology department that provided patients. EDTA tubes were used for drawing around 8.8 milliliters of peripheral blood. The sample originates from a study of regulatory T cells in long-lasting Graves disease. Arm-PCR of CDR3 regions and iRepertoire HTBI primers were the basis on which TCR beta libraries were built. MiXCR, applied by TCRdb to the multiplex PCR reads, yields one record per CDR3 protein. Altogether about half a million distinct CDR3 sequences are present, around 12% being singletons, with the ten largest covering 8% to 10%. Losses at the gene ends were 5 bases for V and 7 bases for J; bases not matched to a gene: 7. The V gene's germline CDR1 is LNHDA and CDR2 SQIVND (reference sequence). The CDR3 is 14 residues long.

These data also formed part of another study, on T cells in Graves' hyperthyroidism and ophthalmopathy. That investigation notes: Hyperthyroidism of Graves' type that showed no ophthalmopathy progression within 18 months was stable. Patients aged 18 to 65 had newly diagnosed hyperthyroidism lasting under 2 months.

This clonotype originated in a woman aged 25 to 39 with Graves disease. The V and J genes are TRBV19 and TRBJ1-5; 8 positions match TRBD1. Material: peripheral blood mononuclear cells (PBMCs), obtained at new diagnosis, from a patient treated with antithyroid drugs. CDR3 protein: CASSPRTGPQPQHF. The CDR3 DNA follows: TGTGCCAGTAGTCCCCGGACAGGGCCACAGCCCCAGCATTTT.